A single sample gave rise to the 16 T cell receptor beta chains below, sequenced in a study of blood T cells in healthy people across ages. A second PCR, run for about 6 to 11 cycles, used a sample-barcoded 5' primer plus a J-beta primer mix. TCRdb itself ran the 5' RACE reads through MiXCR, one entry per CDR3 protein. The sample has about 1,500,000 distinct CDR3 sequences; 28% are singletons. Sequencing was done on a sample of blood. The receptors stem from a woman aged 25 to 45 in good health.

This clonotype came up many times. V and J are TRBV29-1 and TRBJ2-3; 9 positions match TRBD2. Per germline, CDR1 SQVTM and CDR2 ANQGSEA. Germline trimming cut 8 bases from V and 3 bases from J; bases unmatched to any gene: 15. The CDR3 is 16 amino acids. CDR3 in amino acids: CSTGSERGVHTDTQYF. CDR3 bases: TGCAGCACCGGTTCGGAGCGGGGGGTTCATACAGATACGCAGTATTTT.

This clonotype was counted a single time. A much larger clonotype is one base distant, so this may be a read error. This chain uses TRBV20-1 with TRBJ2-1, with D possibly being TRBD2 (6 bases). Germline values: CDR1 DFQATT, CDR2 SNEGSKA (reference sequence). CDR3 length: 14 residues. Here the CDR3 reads CGAMTRSSYNEQFF. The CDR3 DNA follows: TGCGGTGCTATGACTAGGAGCTCCTACAATGAGCAGTTCTTC.

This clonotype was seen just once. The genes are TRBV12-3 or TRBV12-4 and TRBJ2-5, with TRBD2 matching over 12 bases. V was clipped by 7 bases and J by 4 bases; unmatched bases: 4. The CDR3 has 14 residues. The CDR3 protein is CASTSTSGGETQYF. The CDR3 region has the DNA TGTGCCAGCACCTCGACTAGCGGGGGAGAGACCCAGTACTTC.

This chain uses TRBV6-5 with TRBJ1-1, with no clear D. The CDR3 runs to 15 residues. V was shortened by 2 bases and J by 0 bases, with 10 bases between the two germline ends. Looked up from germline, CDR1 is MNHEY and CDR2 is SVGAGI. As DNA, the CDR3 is TGTGCCAGCAGTTACGTTACTGGGGTGAACACTGAAGCTTTCTTT. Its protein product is CASSYVTGVNTEAFF.

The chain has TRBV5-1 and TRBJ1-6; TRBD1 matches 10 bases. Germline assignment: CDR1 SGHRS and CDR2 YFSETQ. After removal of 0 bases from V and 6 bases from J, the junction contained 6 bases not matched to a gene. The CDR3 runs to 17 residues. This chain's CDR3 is CASSLARQGASNSPLHF. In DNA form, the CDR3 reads TGCGCCAGCAGCTTGGCCCGACAGGGGGCTAGTAATTCACCCCTCCACTTT.

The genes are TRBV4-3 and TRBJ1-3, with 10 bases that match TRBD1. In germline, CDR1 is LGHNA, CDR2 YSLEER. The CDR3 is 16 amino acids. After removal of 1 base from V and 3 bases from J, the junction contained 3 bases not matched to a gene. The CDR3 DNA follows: TGCGCCAGCAGCCAAGGGACAGGGGGAGGTGGAAACACCATATATTTT. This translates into CASSQGTGGGGNTIYF.

CDR3 sequence reads: CASSPGTGGLNQPQHF. The DNA for the CDR3 is TGTGCCAGCAGCCCCGGGACAGGGGGCCTCAATCAGCCCCAGCATTTT. The chain combines TRBV12-3 or TRBV12-4 with TRBJ1-5; 12 bases map to TRBD1. The CDR3 runs 16 residues. Trimming removed 6 bases from V and 3 bases from J; junction bases left unmatched: 6.

The CDR3, as DNA: TGCGCCAGCAACTATGGGAGTTCCGACGAGCAGTACTTC. It is translated as CASNYGSSDEQYF. This chain links TRBV5-1 with TRBJ2-7; perhaps TRBD2 as D (5 bases). V lost 6 bases, J lost 5 bases, and 15 bases lay in between. CDR3 length: 13 amino acids. CDR1 and CDR2 (germline): SGHRS, YFSETQ.

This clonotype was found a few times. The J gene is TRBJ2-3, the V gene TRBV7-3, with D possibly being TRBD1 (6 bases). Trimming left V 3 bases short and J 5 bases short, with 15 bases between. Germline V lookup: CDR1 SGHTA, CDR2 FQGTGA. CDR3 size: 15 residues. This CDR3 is CASSFTLGGVDTQYF. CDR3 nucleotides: TGTGCCAGCAGCTTTACCCTTGGGGGCGTAGATACGCAGTATTTT.

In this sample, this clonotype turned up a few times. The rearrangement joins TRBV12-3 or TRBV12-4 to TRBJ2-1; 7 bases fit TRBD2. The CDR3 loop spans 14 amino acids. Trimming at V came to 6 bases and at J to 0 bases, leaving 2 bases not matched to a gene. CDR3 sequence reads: CASRREDSYNEQFF. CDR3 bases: TGTGCCAGCAGACGGGAGGACTCCTACAATGAGCAGTTCTTC.

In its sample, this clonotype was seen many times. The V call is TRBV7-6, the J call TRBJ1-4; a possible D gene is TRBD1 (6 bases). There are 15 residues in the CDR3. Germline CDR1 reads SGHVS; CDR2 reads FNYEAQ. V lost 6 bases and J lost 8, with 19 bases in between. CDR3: CASSSNGGWGEKLFF. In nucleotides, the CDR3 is TGTGCCAGCAGTTCTAATGGGGGCTGGGGGGAAAAACTGTTTTTT.

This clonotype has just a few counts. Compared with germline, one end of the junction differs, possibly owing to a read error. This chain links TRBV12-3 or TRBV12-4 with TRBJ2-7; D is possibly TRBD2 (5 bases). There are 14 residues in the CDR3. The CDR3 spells CTSSLGRFVDEQYF. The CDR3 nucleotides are TGTACCAGCAGTTTGGGGAGATTTGTCGACGAGCAGTACTTC.

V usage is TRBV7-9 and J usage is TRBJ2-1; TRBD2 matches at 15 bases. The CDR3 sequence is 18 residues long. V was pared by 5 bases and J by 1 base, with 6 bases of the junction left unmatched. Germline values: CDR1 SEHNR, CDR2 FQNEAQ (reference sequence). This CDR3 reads CASSTQGLAGGSYNEQFF. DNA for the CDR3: TGTGCCAGCAGCACCCAGGGACTAGCGGGAGGATCCTACAATGAGCAGTTCTTC.

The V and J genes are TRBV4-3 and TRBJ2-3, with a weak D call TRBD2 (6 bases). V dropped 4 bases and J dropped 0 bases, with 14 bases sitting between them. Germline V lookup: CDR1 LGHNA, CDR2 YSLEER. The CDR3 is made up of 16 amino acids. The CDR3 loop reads CASSPEEGGSTDTQYF. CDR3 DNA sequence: TGCGCCAGCAGCCCGGAGGAGGGCGGAAGCACAGATACGCAGTATTTT.

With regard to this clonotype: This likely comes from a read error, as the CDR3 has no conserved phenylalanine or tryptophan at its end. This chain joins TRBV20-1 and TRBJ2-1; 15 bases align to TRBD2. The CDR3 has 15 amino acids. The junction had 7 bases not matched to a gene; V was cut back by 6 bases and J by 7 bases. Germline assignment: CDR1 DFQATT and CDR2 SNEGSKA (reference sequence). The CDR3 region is CSAEVGTSGRNEQFC. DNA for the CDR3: TGCAGTGCGGAGGTGGGGACTAGCGGGAGGAATGAGCAGTTCTGC.

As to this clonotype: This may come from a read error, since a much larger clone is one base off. CDR3 nucleotides: TGTGCCAGCAGCTGGGGGGCAGCACAAGAGACCCAGTACTTC. It specifies CASSWGAAQETQYF. J is TRBJ2-5 and V is TRBV5-5; D tentatively reads TRBD1 or TRBD2 (6 bases each). The V gene's germline CDR1 is SGHKS and CDR2 YYEKEE (reference sequence). Trimming left V 3 bases short and J 2 bases short, with 11 bases between. This CDR3 has 14 residues.